The 5 T cell receptor beta chains below all came from one sample that was sequenced in a study of long-term antiretroviral therapy in people with HIV (dated by TCRdb to between 2020 and 2023). The immunoSEQ hsTCRB v3.0 assay was used at survey level resolution to sequence the TRB variable region. TCRdb's version of the immuneACCESS table is confined to in-frame rearrangements and falls short of the full clone set. An unresolved V gene accounts for under half of the shortfall where checked; the remainder is of unknown origin. Counted in this sample were around 27,000 clones; approximately 80% of them appeared once. In total, the top ten clones hold 5% to 6% of the sample. Material: unsorted PBMCs, obtained 1.1 years before starting antiretroviral therapy. Source of these receptors: a woman in her twenties or thirties with HIV.

This chain uses TRBV4-2 with TRBJ2-7, with 10 bases matching TRBD2. V lost 1 base to trimming and J lost 4 bases; unmatched junction nucleotides: 4. The CDR3 runs to 15 residues. Germline V gene data show CDR1 as LGHNA and CDR2 as YNFKEQ. CDR3 bases: TGTGCCAGCAGCCAAGGAAGCGGGGGGGCTTACGAGCAGTACTTC. Protein sequence: CASSQGSGGAYEQYF.

This clone was detected only a few times. The gene calls are TRBV4-1 and TRBJ2-5, with D possibly TRBD1 on 6 matching bases. The CDR3 length is 13 residues. CDR1 MGHRA and CDR2 YSYEKL come from the germline V gene. V gave up 4 bases and J gave up 5 bases, with 11 bases separating them. The CDR3 is CASSLVRGETQYF. In nucleotides, the CDR3 is TGCGCCAGCAGCCTAGTCAGGGGTGAGACCCAGTACTTC.

This rearrangement joins TRBV5-6 to TRBJ2-3; 11 bases line up with TRBD2. With V trimmed by 0 bases and J by 7 bases, 10 bases remained unmatched. The CDR3 loop spans 17 amino acids. Germline values: CDR1 SGHDT, CDR2 YYEEEE. CDR3 DNA sequence: TGTGCCAGCAGCTTGGTCTTCCCTAGCGGGGGGCATTATACGCAGTATTTT. Its protein product is CASSLVFPSGGHYTQYF.

The J gene is TRBJ2-5, the V gene TRBV30; TRBD2 aligns across 11 bases. V shed 7 bases and J 2 bases; nucleotides not matched to a gene: 6. The V gene's germline CDR1 is GTSNPN and CDR2 SVGIG (reference sequence). This CDR3 contains 14 residues. CDR3 loop: CASNRLAGQETQYF. In nucleotides, the CDR3 is TGTGCCTCCAACCGACTAGCGGGGCAAGAGACCCAGTACTTC.

The genes are TRBV5-1 and TRBJ2-3; possible D gene TRBD1, 5 bases. This CDR3 comprises 16 residues. The V end was cut by 1 base, the J end by 6 bases, with 18 bases between. Germline V CDR1 and CDR2: SGHRS, YFSETQ. The CDR3 DNA sequence: TGCGCCAGCAGCTTGTATGACGCAGGGCCCGGCGATACGCAGTATTTT. Protein: CASSLYDAGPGDTQYF.